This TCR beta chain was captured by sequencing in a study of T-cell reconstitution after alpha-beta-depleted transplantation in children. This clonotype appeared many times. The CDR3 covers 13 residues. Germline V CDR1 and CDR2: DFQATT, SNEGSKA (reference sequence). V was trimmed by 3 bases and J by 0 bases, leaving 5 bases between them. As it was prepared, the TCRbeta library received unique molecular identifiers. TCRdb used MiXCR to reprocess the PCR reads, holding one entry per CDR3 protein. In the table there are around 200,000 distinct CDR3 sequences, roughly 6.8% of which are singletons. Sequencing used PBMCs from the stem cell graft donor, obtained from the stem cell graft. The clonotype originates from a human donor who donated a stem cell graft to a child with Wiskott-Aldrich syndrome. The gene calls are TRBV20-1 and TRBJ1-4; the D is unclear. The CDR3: CSARVATNEKLFF. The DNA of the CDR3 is TGCAGTGCTAGGGTTGCAACTAATGAAAAACTGTTTTTT.